This TCR beta chain was sequenced during a study of Graves' ophthalmopathy and Graves' hyperthyroidism. Amplifying from RNA transcripts, the study obtained TCR beta CDR3 regions. Following a first-round RT-PCR that used HTBI primers, a second-round multiplex PCR was carried out. MiXCR, applied by TCRdb to the multiplex PCR reads, yields one record per CDR3 protein. The sample gives about 480,000 distinct CDR3 sequences, 13% to 15% of which show up once; approximately 9.8% is in the top ten. Germline-derived CDR1 and CDR2 are MDHEN and SYDVKM. V shed 2 bases and J shed 11 bases, with 24 bases lying between them. CDR3 length equals 16 residues. This clonotype was detected ten times or more.

The sample taken for sequencing was blood. The rearrangement joins TRBV28 to TRBJ1-1, with TRBD1 as a possible D gene (5 bases). The receptor comes from a woman aged 30 to 39 with Graves' ophthalmopathy. The CDR3 region is CASSLQPADSLPKAFF. The CDR3 DNA sequence: TGTGCCAGCAGTTTACAGCCTGCAGACAGTCTACCCAAGGCTTTCTTT.